A selection of T cell receptor beta chains follows, all from one sample in a study of OX40 agonist ivuxolimab in advanced cancers. TCRdb keeps only in-frame clones here, not all; method: immunoSEQ multiplex PCR. The profile covers under 65,000 clones, with around 93% appearing a single time and 8.5% to 9% taken by the ten largest. The starting material was CD4+ or CD8+ T cells sorted from blood, obtained in a trial of the OX40 agonist ivuxolimab. The receptors stem from an adult with an advanced solid tumor such as melanoma, head and neck, liver or kidney cancer. The CDR3 runs from the conserved cysteine through the conserved F or W. D genes are given only for firm matches. Only some rows state a clone size, as once, few, many or a class for expanded clones.

v_call	clone_size	d_call	j_call	cdr3_nt	cdr3_aa
TRBV6-6	-	-	TRBJ2-1	TGTGCCAGCAGTAACCTTCAGGGGCCGGACAATGAGCAGTTCTTC	CASSNLQGPDNEQFF
TRBV18	-	TRBD1	TRBJ2-5	TGTGCCAGCTCGGGGACAGGGTCTAGGCTTGAGACCCAGTACTTC	CASSGTGSRLETQYF
TRBV30	-	-	TRBJ2-1	TGTGCCTGGAGTCACTACAATGAGCAGTTCTTC	CAWSHYNEQFF
TRBV29-1	-	-	TRBJ1-3	TGCAGCGCGCAGGGGCTTGGAAACACCATATATTTT	CSAQGLGNTIYF
TRBV15	-	-	TRBJ1-4	TGTGCCACCAGCAGAGATGGAGGGAGAGCTAATGAAAAACTGTTTTTT	CATSRDGGRANEKLFF
TRBV21-1	-	-	TRBJ1-2	TGTGCCAGCAGCAATGGCGACAGAGTTAACTATGGCTACACCTTC	CASSNGDRVNYGYTF
TRBV6-5	-	-	TRBJ2-7	TGTGCCAGCAGTTCCGGACTGTACGAGCAGTACTTC	CASSSGLYEQYF
TRBV13	-	-	TRBJ2-7	TGTGCCAGCAGCTTATGGGGGGGCCTCTCCTACGAGCAGTACTTC	CASSLWGGLSYEQYF
TRBV5-4	-	-	TRBJ2-1	TGTGCCAGCAGCTTTGGGGGGGCGAATGAGCAGTTCTTC	CASSFGGANEQFF
TRBV2	-	-	TRBJ1-4	TGTGCCAGCAGACCGTTTACTGGGCAGCAAGGCGCAACTAATGAAAAACTGTTTTTT	CASRPFTGQQGATNEKLFF
TRBV27	-	-	TRBJ1-5	TGTGCCAGCAAGCCAGCCCTTGGCAATCAGCCCCAGCATTTT	CASKPALGNQPQHF
TRBV5-6	-	-	TRBJ1-6	TGTGCCAGCAGCTTGCGGACGGGAGGCTCACCCCTCCACTTT	CASSLRTGGSPLHF
TRBV9	once	-	TRBJ2-5	TGTGCCAGCAGCGCGTTTCCCGACAACCCCGACAAGCAAGAGACCCAGTACTTC	CASSAFPDNPDKQETQYF
TRBV7-9	-	-	TRBJ1-2	TGTGCCAGCAGTTCCATTGAGACACACTTCGATGGCTACACCTTC	CASSSIETHFDGYTF
TRBV4-2	-	-	TRBJ1-3	TGTGCCAGCAGCCCAGAGGGGGGGGTCTCTGGAAACACCATATATTTT	CASSPEGGVSGNTIYF
TRBV11-2	-	-	TRBJ2-3	TGTGCCAGCAGCTTATTTAACACAGATACGCAGTATTTT	CASSLFNTDTQYF
TRBV27	-	TRBD2	TRBJ2-1	TGTGCCAGCAGTTTATCTGGGGCGGGAGTCTTCTTC	CASSLSGAGVFF
TRBV7-9	-	-	TRBJ2-1	TGTGCCAGCAGCTTAACAGAATATGCCTACAATGAGCAGTTCTTC	CASSLTEYAYNEQFF
TRBV6-6	-	-	TRBJ1-2	TGTGCCAGCAGTCTGACAGGCGCGGGCTATGGCTACACCTTC	CASSLTGAGYGYTF
TRBV30	once	-	TRBJ1-1	TGTGCCTGGGAGGGACACGGGAACACTGAAGCTTTCTTT	CAWEGHGNTEAFF
TRBV5-5	-	-	TRBJ2-7	TGTGCCAGCAGCCCGGCCAGCGAGCAGTACTTC	CASSPASEQYF
TRBV6-5	-	-	TRBJ2-3	TGTGCCAGCAGTTACGGTCTAGCGATCACAGATACGCAGTATTTT	CASSYGLAITDTQYF
TRBV6-5	-	-	TRBJ1-1	TGTGCCAGCAGTTACGCCCTCAACACTGAAGCTTTCTTT	CASSYALNTEAFF
TRBV15	-	-	TRBJ1-2	TGTGCCACCAGCAGAGTTTCTGGGGAAACCGGCTACACCTTC	CATSRVSGETGYTF
TRBV7-9	-	TRBD1	TRBJ2-1	TGTGCCAGCAGCACACCCGACAGGGGCTCCTACAATGAGCAGTTCTTC	CASSTPDRGSYNEQFF
TRBV19	-	-	TRBJ2-7	TGTGCCAGTAGTATAGTTCCGGATTTCTACGAGCAGTACTTC	CASSIVPDFYEQYF
TRBV6-5	once	-	TRBJ2-7	TGTGCCAGCAGTAGGACAGCTTCCCACTACGAGCAGTACTTC	CASSRTASHYEQYF
TRBV7-9	-	-	TRBJ1-1	TGTGCCAGCAGCCAGGAGTATGGATTGAACACTGAAGCTTTCTTT	CASSQEYGLNTEAFF
TRBV6-1	-	-	TRBJ2-7	TGTGCCAGCAGTGAACTGGGGGGAACCTACGAGCAGTACTTC	CASSELGGTYEQYF
TRBV27	-	-	TRBJ1-5	TGTGCCAGCAGTTCTATCCGGGACGGGATCGGTCAGCCCCAGCATTTT	CASSSIRDGIGQPQHF
TRBV29-1	-	-	TRBJ1-2	TGCAGCGTTGAATACGCAGGTCCGGAAGGCTACACCTTC	CSVEYAGPEGYTF